This entry concerns a single T cell receptor (beta chain). These data are taken from a study of blood T cell repertoires in COVID-19. Looking at the study overall: Both acute and convalescent COVID-19 samples were obtained from the United States, Italy and Spain. Sample material is recorded as cDNA or gDNA derived from T cells, B-cell-depleted T cells, or PBMCs.

As processed by the authors: Nucleated cell number was recorded as an estimate derived from reference gene primer amplification. Profiled with immunoSEQ multiplex PCR; TCRdb holds only in-frame clones, not every one. Clonal size and the V and J genes are those of that table, whereas D and trimming came from the DNA. The data hold 650,000 to 800,000 clones, with 90% observed a single time. CDR1 SGHRS and CDR2 YFSETQ come from the germline V gene. This CDR3 region has 14 residues. The V segment lost 4 bases and the J segment 3 bases; nucleotides outside the gene matches: 6. This receptor was obtained from a woman between 18 and 30 years old with acute or convalescent COVID-19. The rearrangement links TRBV5-1 to TRBJ2-7, with 8 bases lining up with TRBD1. The sequencing input was peripheral blood. The DNA for the CDR3 is TGCGCCAGCAGCCCAATGACAGGGGACTACGAGCAGTACTTC. Translation: CASSPMTGDYEQYF.